Below are 25 T cell receptor beta chains sequenced from a single sample in a study of T cell responses to AZD1222 COVID-19 vaccine. The repertoire was sequenced with immunoSEQ multiplex PCR; TCRdb's copy has only in-frame clones and lacks some. This table has over 95,000 clones, about 89% appearing once. Sequencing was performed on peripheral blood, taken on day 0 of AZD1222 vaccination. The receptor set was obtained from an adult in good health.

This clone was recorded only once. The chain carries TRBV7-9 and TRBJ2-1; no reliable D call. The CDR3 sequence is 13 residues long. V lost 1 base to trimming and J lost 6 bases, with 7 bases between them. In germline, CDR1 is SEHNR, CDR2 FQNEAQ (reference sequence). CDR3 region: CASSLEETNEQFF. CDR3 nucleotide sequence: TGTGCCAGCAGCTTAGAAGAGACCAATGAGCAGTTCTTC.

The chain couples TRBV5-1 to TRBJ1-5; TRBD1 matches at 9 bases. V shed 2 bases, J shed 7 bases, and the junction held 4 bases outside the gene matches. The length of the CDR3 is 14 residues. The germline CDR1 and CDR2 sequences are SGHRS and YFSETQ. CDR3 region: CASSLQGAGQPQHF. In DNA, the CDR3 is TGCGCCAGCAGCTTACAGGGGGCTGGGCAGCCCCAGCATTTT. Using reference TRBV5-1 and TRBJ1-5 for the parts outside the CDR3, the full variable domain is KAGVTQTPRYLIKTRGQQVTLSCSPISGHRSVSWYQQTPGQGLQFLFEYFSETQRNKGNFPGRFSGRQFSNSRSEMNVSTLELGDSALYLCASSLQGAGQPQHFGDGTRLSIL.

The chain recombines TRBV19 with TRBJ1-2, with 12 bases identical to TRBD1. The CDR3 extends over 18 amino acids. V lost 3 bases and J lost 2; bases outside the gene matches: 10. Germline CDR1 reads LNHDA; CDR2 reads SQIVND (reference sequence). CDR3 in amino acids: CASSMAPGQGARNYGYTF. The CDR3 coding sequence is TGTGCCAGTAGTATGGCTCCGGGACAGGGGGCGAGGAACTATGGCTACACCTTC.

For this clone: Other DNA sequences from this sample encode an identical CDR3 as well. The V call is TRBV29-1, the J call TRBJ2-3; 7 nucleotides line up with TRBD2. Germline V gene lookup returns CDR1 SQVTM and CDR2 ANQGSEA. The length of the CDR3 is 15 residues. V was clipped by 4 bases and J by 6 bases; unmatched bases: 13. The CDR3 protein is CSVVRGEGGQDTQYF. CDR3 bases: TGCAGCGTTGTACGGGGGGAGGGAGGGCAGGATACGCAGTATTTT.

The chain carries TRBV24-1 and TRBJ1-1; TRBD1 might be the D (5 bases). Germline CDR1 and CDR2: KGHDR and SFDVKD. The CDR3 contains 15 residues. V dropped 3 bases and J dropped 0 bases, with 10 bases sitting between them. In DNA form, the CDR3 reads TGTGCCACCAGTGATAGATCAGGGATGAACACTGAAGCTTTCTTT. Translating gives CATSDRSGMNTEAFF.

V usage is TRBV4-2 and J usage is TRBJ2-5; the match to TRBD2 covers 13 bases. The CDR3 sequence is 18 residues long. Per germline, CDR1 LGHNA and CDR2 YNFKEQ. J was trimmed by 3 bases and V by 1 base; bases with no gene match: 8. The CDR3 sequence is CASSQGTSGSWIKETQYF. CDR3 sequence (DNA): TGTGCCAGCAGCCAAGGGACTAGCGGGAGTTGGATAAAAGAGACCCAGTACTTC.

This chain uses TRBV3-1 (or the pseudogene TRBV3-2) with TRBJ2-3; 10 nucleotides align to TRBD2. Losses at the gene ends were 3 bases for V and 6 bases for J; bases not matched to a gene: 21. CDR1 is LGHDT, CDR2 YNNKEL, per germline (reference sequence). This CDR3 is built from 20 residues. CDR3: CASSHTKKAGGPLTPDTQYF. The CDR3 DNA sequence: TGTGCCAGCAGCCATACTAAAAAAGCGGGAGGGCCCCTCACACCGGATACGCAGTATTTT.

This sequence joins TRBV5-4 and TRBJ2-3, with 9 bases fitting TRBD1. The germline CDR1 and CDR2 sequences are SGHNT and YYREEE (reference sequence). The CDR3 covers 15 residues. J gave up 5 bases and V 0 bases, and 4 bases lay outside the gene matches. The CDR3 loop reads CASSLGQGVQDTQYF. Here the CDR3 DNA reads TGTGCCAGCAGCTTGGGACAGGGGGTCCAAGATACGCAGTATTTT.

V and J are TRBV19 and TRBJ2-3, with D hard to call. Germline CDR1 LNHDA, CDR2 SQIVND (reference sequence). The CDR3 is made up of 11 amino acids. V lost 8 bases and J lost 3, with 6 bases in between. The CDR3 region is CASSRTDTQYF. In nucleotides, the CDR3 is TGTGCCAGTTCTAGGACAGATACGCAGTATTTT.

This chain links TRBV29-1 with TRBJ1-2; D possibly corresponds to TRBD1 (5 bases). V gave up 7 bases and J gave up 5 bases, with 23 bases separating them. The CDR3 loop spans 15 amino acids. The germline V gene encodes CDR1 SQVTM and CDR2 ANQGSEA. This CDR3 is CSAGDGPTNGYGYTF. The CDR3, as DNA: TGCAGCGCTGGGGACGGCCCCACCAACGGGTATGGCTACACCTTC.

The chain combines TRBV5-5 with TRBJ1-2; no reliable D call. Germline CDR1 is SGHKS and CDR2 is YYEKEE (reference sequence). Deletions cut 1 base from V and 2 bases from J, with 6 bases between. CDR3 length: 13 residues. CDR3 sequence reads: CASSLSGNYGYTF. The CDR3 nucleotides read TGTGCCAGCAGCTTGTCTGGGAACTATGGCTACACCTTC.

The V call is TRBV2, the J call TRBJ1-5; D remains unclear. The CDR3 consists of 14 residues. V was pared by 6 bases and J by 5 bases, with 14 bases between. CDR1 is SNHLY, CDR2 FYNNEI, per germline. This chain's CDR3 is CASRVRDGYQPQHF. Here the CDR3 DNA reads TGTGCCAGCAGGGTCCGTGACGGATATCAGCCCCAGCATTTT. The whole variable domain, filled in from reference TRBV2 and TRBJ1-5, reads EPEVTQTPSHQVTQMGQEVILRCVPISNHLYFYWYRQILGQKVEFLVSFYNNEISEKSEIFDDQFSVERPDGSNFTLKIRSTKLEDSAMYFCASRVRDGYQPQHFGDGTRLSIL.

This clone was detected once. CDR3 loop: CASSQPSGGGETQYF. Here the CDR3 DNA reads TGTGCCAGCAGTCAGCCTAGCGGGGGGGGAGAGACCCAGTACTTC. V gene TRBV6-2 or TRBV6-3 combines with J gene TRBJ2-5, with 12 bases matching TRBD2. Germline assignment: CDR1 MNHEY and CDR2 SVGEGT. CDR3 length equals 15 residues. Losses at the gene ends were 5 bases for V and 4 bases for J; bases not matched to a gene: 5.

V gene TRBV12-3 or TRBV12-4 combines with J gene TRBJ1-2, with unresolved D. Trimming pared 8 bases from V and 5 bases from J, leaving 0 bases between. The CDR3 covers 8 residues. This CDR3 is CASYGYTF. DNA of the CDR3: TGTGCCAGCTATGGCTACACCTTC.

This chain connects TRBV30 to TRBJ1-1; the D is unclear. The germline V and J ends were trimmed by 6 bases and 1 base, with 12 bases remaining between them. This CDR3 contains 13 residues. Germline V lookup: CDR1 GTSNPN, CDR2 SVGIG (reference sequence). CDR3 region: CACSDLGNTEAFF. The CDR3, as DNA: TGTGCCTGCTCGGACTTGGGGAACACTGAAGCTTTCTTT.

In its sample, this clone was seen once. The V and J genes are TRBV27 and TRBJ2-7, with a tentative D call TRBD1 (5 bases). Germline V gene sequence: CDR1 MNHEY, CDR2 SMNVEV (reference sequence). V was trimmed by 5 bases and J by 0 bases, leaving 8 bases between them. This CDR3 comprises 13 residues. In DNA, the CDR3 is TGTGCCAGCAGTCGACAGAACTCCTACGAGCAGTACTTC. Its protein is CASSRQNSYEQYF.

This clone was detected once. This chain uses TRBV6-2 or TRBV6-3 with TRBJ2-2, with 13 bases fitting TRBD2. The CDR3 is 18 residues long. Trimming took 5 bases from V and 6 from J; bases not matched to a gene: 12. From germline, CDR1 is MNHEY and CDR2 SVGEGT. Written as DNA, the CDR3 is TGTGCCAGCAGTGACGGACTAGCGGGGGCCCAGGGTCCCGGGGAGCTGTTTTTT. Translating gives CASSDGLAGAQGPGELFF.

J is TRBJ1-1 and V is TRBV9; D may be TRBD1 (6 bases). Germline CDR1 is SGDLS and CDR2 is YYNGEE. This CDR3 comprises 13 residues. V lost 4 bases, J lost 11 bases, and 18 bases lay in between. CDR3 sequence (DNA): TGTGCCAGCAGCATACGGACCGACGACAGGGCTTTCTTT. It is translated as CASSIRTDDRAFF.

The V and J genes are TRBV18 and TRBJ1-2; 8 nucleotides align to TRBD1. The CDR3 consists of 14 residues. Germline values: CDR1 KGHSH, CDR2 LQKENI. V shed 5 bases and J 3 bases; nucleotides not matched to a gene: 5. CDR3 in amino acids: CASSRTGRDYGYTF. The CDR3 region has the DNA TGTGCCAGCTCAAGGACAGGGCGGGACTATGGCTACACCTTC.

The V gene is TRBV15, the J gene TRBJ1-5, with 7 bases matching TRBD1. Germline-derived CDR1 and CDR2 are LNHNV and YYDKDF (reference sequence). V trimming: 2 bases; J trimming: 7 bases; junction bases outside the gene matches: 2. The CDR3 sequence is 13 residues long. CDR3 nucleotides: TGTGCCACCAGCAGAACAGGGGACCAGCCCCAGCATTTT. Amino acids: CATSRTGDQPQHF.

The genes are TRBV19 and TRBJ2-7, with 8 bases that match TRBD1. The CDR3 runs 15 residues. V shed 4 bases and J 5 bases; nucleotides not matched to a gene: 10. Germline V gene data show CDR1 as LNHDA and CDR2 as SQIVND (reference sequence). This CDR3 is CASSSLRQGANEQYF. The CDR3 bases are TGTGCCAGTAGTAGCCTCCGGCAGGGGGCCAACGAGCAGTACTTC.

The CDR3 bases are TGTGCCACCAGCAGAACAACCCAGGGGCTTGGCAATCAGCCCCAGCATTTT. Protein product: CATSRTTQGLGNQPQHF. V is TRBV15 and J is TRBJ1-5; weak D call: TRBD1 (6 bases). Per germline, CDR1 LNHNV and CDR2 YYDKDF (reference sequence). V lost 2 bases and J lost 2, with 16 bases in between. The CDR3 runs 17 residues. The full variable domain, in which reference TRBV15 and TRBJ1-5 provide the parts outside the CDR3, is DAMVIQNPRYQVTQFGKPVTLSCSQTLNHNVMYWYQQKSSQAPKLLFHYYDKDFNNEADTPDNFQSRRPNTSFCFLDIRSPGLGDTAMYLCATSRTTQGLGNQPQHFGDGTRLSIL.

For the CDR3, the DNA is TGTGCCAGCTCACCTATCCCGGGCCGCGGCGGTTCACCCCTCCACTTT. Translation gives CASSPIPGRGGSPLHF. This chain uses TRBV18 with TRBJ1-6; D unresolved. The CDR3 length is 16 residues. The germline V and J ends were trimmed by 3 bases and 9 bases, with 18 bases remaining between them. Germline CDR1 KGHSH, CDR2 LQKENI.

The rearrangement joins TRBV28 to TRBJ1-5, with D unclear. The ends were cut back, 11 bases at V and 2 bases at J, with 10 bases in the middle. Germline V gene lookup returns CDR1 MDHEN and CDR2 SYDVKM. This CDR3 is 12 amino acids long. Here the CDR3 DNA reads TGTGCCGGAGGGCAAGGCAATCAGCCCCAGCATTTT. As protein: CAGGQGNQPQHF.

This sequence joins TRBV5-4 and TRBJ2-5; 9 positions match TRBD2. The CDR3 runs 14 residues. Germline trimming cut 7 bases from V and 5 bases from J; bases unmatched to any gene: 9. From germline, CDR1 is SGHNT and CDR2 YYREEE (reference sequence). This CDR3 is CASGAGLAGETQYF. The CDR3 bases are TGTGCCAGCGGAGCGGGGCTAGCGGGGGAGACCCAGTACTTC. The full variable domain, its missing parts supplied by reference TRBV5-4 and TRBJ2-5, is ETGVTQSPTHLIKTRGQQVTLRCSSQSGHNTVSWYQQALGQGPQFIFQYYREEENGRGNFPPRFSGLQFPNYSSELNVNALELDDSALYLCASGAGLAGETQYFGPGTRLLVL.